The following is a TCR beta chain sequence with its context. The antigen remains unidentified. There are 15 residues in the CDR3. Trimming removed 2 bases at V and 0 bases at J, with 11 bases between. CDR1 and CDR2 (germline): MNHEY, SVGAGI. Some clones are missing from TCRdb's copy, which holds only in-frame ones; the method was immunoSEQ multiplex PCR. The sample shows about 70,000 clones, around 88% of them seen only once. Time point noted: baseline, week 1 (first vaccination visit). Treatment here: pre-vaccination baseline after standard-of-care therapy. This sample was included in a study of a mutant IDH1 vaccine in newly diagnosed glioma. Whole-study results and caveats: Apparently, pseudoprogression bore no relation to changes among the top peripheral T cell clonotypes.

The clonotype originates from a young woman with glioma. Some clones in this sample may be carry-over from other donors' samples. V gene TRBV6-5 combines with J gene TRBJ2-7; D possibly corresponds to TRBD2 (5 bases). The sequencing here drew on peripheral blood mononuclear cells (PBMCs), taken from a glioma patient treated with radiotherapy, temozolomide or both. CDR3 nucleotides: TGTGCCAGCAGTTACCCGGACGGGAACTCCTACGAGCAGTACTTC. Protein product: CASSYPDGNSYEQYF.